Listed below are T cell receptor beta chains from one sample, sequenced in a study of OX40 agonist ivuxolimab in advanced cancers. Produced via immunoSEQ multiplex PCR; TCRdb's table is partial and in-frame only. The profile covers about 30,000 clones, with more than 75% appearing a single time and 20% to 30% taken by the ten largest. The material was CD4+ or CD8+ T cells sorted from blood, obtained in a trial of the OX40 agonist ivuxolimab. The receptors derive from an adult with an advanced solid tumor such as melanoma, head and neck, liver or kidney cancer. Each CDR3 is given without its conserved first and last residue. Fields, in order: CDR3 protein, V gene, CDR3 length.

CDR3 protein: ASSLPRSNNEQF
V gene: TRBV28
CDR3 length: 12

CDR3 protein: ASSLGGAGYT
V gene: TRBV7-9
CDR3 length: 10

CDR3 protein: ASSYSPTGVAEKLF
V gene: TRBV6-5
CDR3 length: 14

CDR3 protein: ASSFGFEQY
V gene: TRBV11-3
CDR3 length: 9

CDR3 protein: ASSSRPGQGEQY
V gene: TRBV11-2
CDR3 length: 12

CDR3 protein: ASSLQNRDEQY
V gene: TRBV2
CDR3 length: 11

CDR3 protein: ASSSRDTGGLTGELF
V gene: TRBV9
CDR3 length: 15

CDR3 protein: ASSLRRFNEKLF
V gene: TRBV28
CDR3 length: 12

CDR3 protein: ASSSSPSSGSEQF
V gene: TRBV7-6
CDR3 length: 13

CDR3 protein: ATSRWVGESYEQY
V gene: TRBV15
CDR3 length: 13

CDR3 protein: ASSLSGSRGTGELF
V gene: TRBV7-9
CDR3 length: 14

CDR3 protein: ASSYGYERF
V gene: TRBV6-5
CDR3 length: 9

CDR3 protein: SVEDRRSSGNTIY
V gene: TRBV29-1
CDR3 length: 13

CDR3 protein: ASEGDRAETQY
V gene: TRBV18
CDR3 length: 11

CDR3 protein: ASSPHSAGGVQY
V gene: TRBV7-3
CDR3 length: 12

CDR3 protein: ASSFGGYQPQH
V gene: TRBV5-6
CDR3 length: 11

CDR3 protein: ASSISTSGNSYNEQF
V gene: TRBV21-1
CDR3 length: 15

CDR3 protein: ASSVGAQETQY
V gene: TRBV7-3
CDR3 length: 11

CDR3 protein: AWIGDARSSYNEQF
V gene: TRBV30
CDR3 length: 14

CDR3 protein: ASSTSVWEQY
V gene: TRBV6-1
CDR3 length: 10

CDR3 protein: ASSLGGPGDTQY
V gene: TRBV6-4
CDR3 length: 12

CDR3 protein: ASSFIPPDTQY
V gene: TRBV27
CDR3 length: 11